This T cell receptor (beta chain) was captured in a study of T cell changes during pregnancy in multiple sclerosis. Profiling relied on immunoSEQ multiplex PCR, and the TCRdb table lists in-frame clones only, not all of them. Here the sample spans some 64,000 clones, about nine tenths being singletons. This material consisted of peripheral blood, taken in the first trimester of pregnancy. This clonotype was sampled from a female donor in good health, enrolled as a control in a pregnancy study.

The CDR3 protein is CASRRTGRGEKLFF. In DNA form, the CDR3 reads TGTGCCAGCAGACGCACGGGAAGAGGTGAAAAACTGTTTTTT. The rearrangement uses TRBV27 and TRBJ1-4; D not certain. Trimming cost V 6 bases and J 7 bases, with 15 bases left between them. Germline V gives CDR1 MNHEY, CDR2 SMNVEV (reference sequence). CDR3 length: 14 residues.